This record concerns one TCR beta chain sequence. Germline V gives CDR1 MNHEY, CDR2 SMNVEV (reference sequence). The CDR3 totals 16 residues. V dropped 2 bases and J dropped 1 base, with 15 bases sitting between them. The entry originates in a study of shared clonotypes between healthy human individuals. Sequencing was performed with immunoSEQ multiplex PCR; in TCRdb, only in-frame clones are kept and a portion is missing. The data hold approximately 500,000 clones, with 75% to 85% observed a single time. The sequence came from a woman in her thirties or forties in good health. Some clones in this sample may be carry-over from other donors' samples. V and J are TRBV27 and TRBJ2-7; possibly TRBD1 or TRBD2 for D (6 bases each). The sample taken for sequencing was PBMCs. CDR3 bases: TGTGCCAGCAGTTTAAAGGGGGGCATACCTTCCTACGAGCAGTACTTC. This translates into CASSLKGGIPSYEQYF.